Each of the 20 T cell receptor beta chains below was sequenced from the same sample in a study of cytomegalovirus exposure and HLA in healthy donors. 60 Vbeta and 13 Jbeta primers were used in PCR. Clones were read by immunoSEQ multiplex PCR, and TCRdb kept only the in-frame ones, dropping some. The sample lists more than 70,000 clones; about 70% were seen once. The sample comprised PBMCs. These receptors were taken from a man in his forties in good health and CMV-seropositive.

V and J are TRBV5-5 and TRBJ2-1, with 7 bases fitting TRBD1. Germline CDR1 SGHKS, CDR2 YYEKEE (reference sequence). The CDR3 covers 15 residues. Trimming removed 0 bases from V and 5 bases from J; junction bases left unmatched: 5. The CDR3 sequence: CASSLEVGQNNEQFF. The CDR3, as DNA: TGTGCCAGCAGCTTGGAAGTGGGACAGAACAATGAGCAGTTCTTC.

This clone was recorded a few times. The chain is built from TRBV2 and TRBJ1-2; 8 bases agree with TRBD1. CDR3 size: 15 residues. CDR1 and CDR2 from the germline V gene are SNHLY and FYNNEI. Unmatched junction bases numbered 10, after V lost 10 bases and J lost 0 bases. CDR3 in DNA: TGTGCCACCCCAGGGGGCCTATGGGCTAACTATGGCTACACCTTC. It is translated as CATPGGLWANYGYTF.

The chain joins TRBV7-9 to TRBJ2-3; 7 nucleotides match TRBD2. Germline CDR1 and CDR2: SEHNR and FQNEAQ (reference sequence). The CDR3 contains 16 residues. J lost 0 bases, V lost 2 bases, and 5 bases had no gene match. The CDR3 region has the DNA TGTGCCAGCAGCTTATTCGCTAGCGGTAGCACAGATACGCAGTATTTT. Protein product: CASSLFASGSTDTQYF. The full variable domain, in which reference TRBV7-9 and TRBJ2-3 provide the parts outside the CDR3, is DTGVSQNPRHKITKRGQNVTFRCDPISEHNRLYWYRQTLGQGPEFLTYFQNEAQLEKSRLLSDRFSAERPKGSFSTLEIQRTEQGDSAMYLCASSLFASGSTDTQYFGPGTRLTVL.

V and J are TRBV4-2 and TRBJ2-2; 8 positions match TRBD1. The CDR3 runs 17 residues. With 2 bases clipped from V and 3 bases from J, the junction kept 8 bases outside the gene matches. Per the germline V gene, CDR1 is LGHNA and CDR2 is YNFKEQ. CDR3 region: CASSQRGQGGDTGELFF. Here the CDR3 DNA reads TGTGCCAGCAGCCAACGAGGACAGGGTGGTGACACCGGGGAGCTGTTTTTT.

The V gene is TRBV15, the J gene TRBJ1-2; 9 bases align to TRBD1. CDR1 and CDR2 (germline): LNHNV, YYDKDF (reference sequence). The V gene end was trimmed by 11 bases and the J gene end by 7 bases; junction bases not matched to a gene: 17. This CDR3 comprises 15 residues. Written as DNA, the CDR3 is TGTGCCGGATGGGACAGGGAGGTGAATCGTACTGGCTACACCTTC. Protein sequence: CAGWDREVNRTGYTF.

J is TRBJ1-5 and V is TRBV6-6; 8 bases match TRBD1. This CDR3 region has 16 residues. Germline CDR1 is MNHNY and CDR2 is SVGAGI (reference sequence). With 4 bases clipped from V and 3 bases from J, the junction kept 8 bases outside the gene matches. The CDR3 protein is CASSSSGQGVNQPQHF. CDR3 nucleotide sequence: TGTGCCAGCAGTTCGAGCGGACAGGGCGTCAATCAGCCCCAGCATTTT.

The chain uses TRBV5-1 and TRBJ1-1, with D unclear. Trimming took off 0 bases at V and 5 bases at J, with 17 bases between the two ends. Germline V gives CDR1 SGHRS, CDR2 YFSETQ. The CDR3 extends over 16 amino acids. CDR3 DNA: TGCGCCAGCAGCTTGGCCGAGGGCGGCCAGCGGACTGAAGCTTTCTTT. Translation: CASSLAEGGQRTEAFF.

Regarding this clone: The identical CDR3 is also encoded by other nucleotide sequences in the sample. This chain joins TRBV2 and TRBJ1-1; D is ambiguous. Trimming took 4 bases from V and 7 from J, leaving 7 bases between them. This CDR3 contains 11 residues. The germline CDR1 and CDR2 sequences are SNHLY and FYNNEI. CDR3 nucleotides: TGTGCCAGCAGTGTTAGAGGTGAAGCTTTCTTT. Its translation: CASSVRGEAFF.

The chain combines TRBV19 with TRBJ2-5, with 9 bases identical to TRBD1. J lost 4 bases, V lost 8 bases, and 8 bases had no gene match. Germline V gene sequence: CDR1 LNHDA, CDR2 SQIVND (reference sequence). This CDR3 region has 14 residues. The CDR3 nucleotides are TGTGCCAGTGACAGGGGGTACCCCGGAGAGACCCAGTACTTC. Amino acids: CASDRGYPGETQYF.

The J gene is TRBJ1-4, the V gene TRBV6-1; a possible D gene is TRBD1 (5 bases). The CDR3 consists of 15 residues. CDR1 is MNHNS, CDR2 SASEGT, per germline. Trimming shortened V by 4 bases and J by 0 bases, and 9 bases separated the two germline ends. The chain's CDR3 is CASSVDRTTNEKLFF. DNA of the CDR3: TGTGCCAGCAGTGTAGACAGAACAACTAATGAAAAACTGTTTTTT.

In its sample, this clone was seen a few times. The chain combines TRBV5-1 with TRBJ1-3, with D possibly matching TRBD1 (6 bases). The length of the CDR3 is 14 residues. Deletions cut 3 bases from V and 2 bases from J, with 9 bases between. CDR1 and CDR2 (germline): SGHRS, YFSETQ. The CDR3 region has the DNA TGCGCCAGCAGCTCGGGGGGCCCTGGAAACACCATATATTTT. Encoded protein: CASSSGGPGNTIYF.

The chain uses TRBV6-5 and TRBJ2-7; 9 nucleotides match TRBD1. Germline CDR1 MNHEY, CDR2 SVGAGI. This CDR3 region has 15 residues. V lost 2 bases and J lost 2; bases outside the gene matches: 4. The CDR3 nucleotides read TGTGCCAGCAGTTACGGGAGACAGGGGGCCTACGAGCAGTACTTC. Translating gives CASSYGRQGAYEQYF.

The chain combines TRBV5-4 with TRBJ1-2, with D maybe TRBD1 (5 bases). Per the germline V gene, CDR1 is SGHNT and CDR2 is YYREEE (reference sequence). V was trimmed by 0 bases and J by 6 bases, leaving 15 bases between them. The CDR3 covers 15 residues. CDR3 DNA: TGTGCCAGCAGCTTGGGTCTGGGGCGGAGCGATGGCTACACCTTC. Its translation is CASSLGLGRSDGYTF.

V and J are TRBV7-8 and TRBJ1-1, with D maybe TRBD1 (5 bases). The CDR3 loop spans 15 amino acids. Trimming stripped 5 bases from V and 3 bases from J, with 16 bases between. Germline assignment: CDR1 SGHVS and CDR2 FQNEAQ. In nucleotides, the CDR3 is TGTGCCAGCAGCCCCCCGGGGGTTAGGGACACTGAAGCTTTCTTT. It encodes CASSPPGVRDTEAFF. Full variable domain (rest looked up from reference TRBV7-8 and TRBJ1-1): GAGVSQSPRYKVAKRGQDVALRCDPISGHVSLFWYQQALGQGPEFLTYFQNEAQLDKSGLPSDRFFAERPEGSVSTLKIQRTQQEDSAVYLCASSPPGVRDTEAFFGQGTRLTVV.

The gene calls are TRBV29-1 and TRBJ2-1, with TRBD1 matching over 11 bases. This CDR3 spans 14 amino acids. Looked up from germline, CDR1 is SQVTM and CDR2 is ANQGSEA. Trimming took 8 bases from V and 9 from J; bases not matched to a gene: 12. This CDR3 reads CSFGRTGGESEQFF. The CDR3 bases are TGCAGCTTTGGTCGGACAGGGGGCGAATCTGAGCAGTTCTTC.

A few counts support this clone. The chain combines TRBV18 with TRBJ2-7; a weak D match, TRBD2 (6 bases). Germline lookup yields CDR1 KGHSH and CDR2 LQKENI. This CDR3 comprises 11 residues. Trimming removed 6 bases at V and 7 bases at J, with 10 bases between. CDR3 bases: TGTGCCAGCTCGAGGGCGGGGGAGCAGTACTTC. Its translation: CASSRAGEQYF.

J is TRBJ2-7 and V is TRBV2; weak D call: TRBD1 (6 bases). CDR3 length equals 12 residues. Trimming stripped 3 bases from V and 7 bases from J, with 10 bases between. CDR1 is SNHLY and CDR2 is FYNNEI in the germline V gene. As DNA, the CDR3 is TGTGCCAGCAGTGAGGGGACAAGGGAGCAGTACTTC. Its translation is CASSEGTREQYF.

V is TRBV9 and J is TRBJ2-2, with a weak D call TRBD2 (6 bases). Germline lookup yields CDR1 SGDLS and CDR2 YYNGEE. The CDR3 is made up of 16 amino acids. Trimming cost V 0 bases and J 0 bases, with 9 bases left between them. This chain's CDR3 is CASSVATSTNTGELFF. CDR3 sequence (DNA): TGTGCCAGCAGCGTAGCTACTAGCACGAACACCGGGGAGCTGTTTTTT.

The chain uses TRBV28 and TRBJ1-2, with TRBD1 matching over 9 bases. CDR3 length equals 16 residues. With 6 bases clipped from V and 3 bases from J, the junction kept 11 bases outside the gene matches. Germline V gene data show CDR1 as MDHEN and CDR2 as SYDVKM. CDR3 sequence (DNA): TGTGCCAGCAGCCCTATGGACAGGGGACAATACTATGGCTACACCTTC. Translation gives CASSPMDRGQYYGYTF.

The sample holds one count of this clone. V and J are TRBV10-3 and TRBJ2-2; weak D call: TRBD1 (6 bases). Trimming pared 3 bases from V and 1 base from J, leaving 12 bases between. The germline CDR1 and CDR2 sequences are ENHRY and SYGVKD. This CDR3 spans 16 amino acids. This CDR3 is CAISDLDSLNTGELFF. For the CDR3, the DNA is TGTGCCATCAGTGATTTGGACAGTTTGAACACCGGGGAGCTGTTTTTT.